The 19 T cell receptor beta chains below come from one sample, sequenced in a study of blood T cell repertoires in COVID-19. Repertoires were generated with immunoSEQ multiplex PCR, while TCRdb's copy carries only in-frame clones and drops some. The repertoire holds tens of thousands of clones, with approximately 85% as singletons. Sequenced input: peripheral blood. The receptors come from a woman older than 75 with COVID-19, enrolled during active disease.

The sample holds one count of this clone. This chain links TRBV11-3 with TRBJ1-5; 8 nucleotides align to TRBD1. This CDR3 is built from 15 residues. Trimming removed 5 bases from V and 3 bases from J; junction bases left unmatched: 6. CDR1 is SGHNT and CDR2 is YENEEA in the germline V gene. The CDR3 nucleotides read TGTGCCAGCAGCCGACAGGGGAGCGACAATCAGCCCCAGCATTTT. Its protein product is CASSRQGSDNQPQHF.

The CDR3: CASSYDRGLGYTQYF. As DNA, the CDR3 is TGTGCCAGCAGCTACGACAGGGGCCTCGGTTATACGCAGTATTTT. The rearrangement joins TRBV11-2 to TRBJ2-3, with 8 bases matching TRBD1. This CDR3 is 15 amino acids long. From germline, CDR1 is SGHAT and CDR2 FQNNGV. V shed 4 bases, J shed 7 bases, and the junction held 10 bases outside the gene matches.

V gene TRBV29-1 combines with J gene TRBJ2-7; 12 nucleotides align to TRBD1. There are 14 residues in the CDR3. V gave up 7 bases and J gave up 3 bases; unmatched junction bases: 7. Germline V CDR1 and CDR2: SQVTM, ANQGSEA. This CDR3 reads CSASGTGGIYEQYF. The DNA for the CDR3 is TGCAGCGCCTCCGGGACAGGGGGCATCTACGAGCAGTACTTC.

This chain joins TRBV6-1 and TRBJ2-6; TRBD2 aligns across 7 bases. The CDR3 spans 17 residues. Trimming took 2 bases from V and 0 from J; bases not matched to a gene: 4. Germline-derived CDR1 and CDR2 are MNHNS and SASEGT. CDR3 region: CASSEPGGSSGANVLTF. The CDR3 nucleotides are TGTGCCAGCAGTGAACCCGGGGGGAGCTCTGGGGCCAACGTCCTGACTTTC.

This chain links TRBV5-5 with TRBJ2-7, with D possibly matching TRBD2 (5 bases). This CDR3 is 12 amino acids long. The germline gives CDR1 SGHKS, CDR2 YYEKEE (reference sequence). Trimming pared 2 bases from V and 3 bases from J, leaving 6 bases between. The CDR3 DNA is TGTGCCAGCAGCTTCGGGGTCTACGAGCAGTACTTC. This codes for CASSFGVYEQYF.

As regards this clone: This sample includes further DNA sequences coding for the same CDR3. In DNA, the CDR3 is TGTGCCAGCTCATCGCAAGAGACCCAGTACTTC. Encoded protein: CASSSQETQYF. This chain links TRBV18 with TRBJ2-5, with D hard to call. Germline CDR1 and CDR2: KGHSH and LQKENI. The CDR3 sequence is 11 residues long. Trimming stripped 5 bases from V and 2 bases from J, with 3 bases between.

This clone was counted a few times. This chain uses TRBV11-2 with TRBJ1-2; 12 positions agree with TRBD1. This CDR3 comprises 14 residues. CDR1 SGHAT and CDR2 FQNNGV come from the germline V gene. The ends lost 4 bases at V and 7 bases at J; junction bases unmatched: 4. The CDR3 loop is CASSSGQGATGYTF. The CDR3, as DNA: TGTGCCAGCAGCTCGGGACAGGGGGCGACTGGCTACACCTTC.

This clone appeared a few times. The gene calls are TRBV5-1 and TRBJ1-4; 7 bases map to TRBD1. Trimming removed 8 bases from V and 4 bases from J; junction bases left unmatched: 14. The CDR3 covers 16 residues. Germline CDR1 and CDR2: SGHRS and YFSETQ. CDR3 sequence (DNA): TGCGCCAGTTCCCTCATTCCGGGACAGAGTAATGAAAAACTGTTTTTT. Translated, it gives CASSLIPGQSNEKLFF.

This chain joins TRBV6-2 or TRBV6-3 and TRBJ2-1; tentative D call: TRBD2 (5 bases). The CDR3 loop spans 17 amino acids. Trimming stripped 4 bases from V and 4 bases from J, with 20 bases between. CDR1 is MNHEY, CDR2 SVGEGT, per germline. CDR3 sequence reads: CASSSSPQAVLYNEQFF. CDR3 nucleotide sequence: TGTGCCAGCAGTTCCTCCCCCCAAGCGGTGCTGTACAATGAGCAGTTCTTC.

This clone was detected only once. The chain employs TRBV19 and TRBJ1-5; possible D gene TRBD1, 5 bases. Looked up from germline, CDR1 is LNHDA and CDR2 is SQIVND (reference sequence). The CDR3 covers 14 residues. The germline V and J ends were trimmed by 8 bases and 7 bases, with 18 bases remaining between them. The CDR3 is CASRFQGRSQPQHF. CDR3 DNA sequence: TGTGCCAGTCGGTTTCAGGGTCGTAGCCAGCCCCAGCATTTT.

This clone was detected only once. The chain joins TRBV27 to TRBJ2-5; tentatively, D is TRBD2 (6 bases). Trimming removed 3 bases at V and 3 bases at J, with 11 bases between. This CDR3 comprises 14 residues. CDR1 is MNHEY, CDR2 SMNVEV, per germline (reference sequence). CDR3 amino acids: CASSFIGGEETQYF. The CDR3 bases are TGTGCCAGCAGTTTTATCGGGGGTGAAGAGACCCAGTACTTC.

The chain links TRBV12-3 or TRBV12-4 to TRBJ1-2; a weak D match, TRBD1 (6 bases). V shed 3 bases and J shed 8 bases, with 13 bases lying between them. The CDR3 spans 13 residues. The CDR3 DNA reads TGTGCCAGCAGTTTGGGCAGGGGTATCGGCTACACCTTC. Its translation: CASSLGRGIGYTF.

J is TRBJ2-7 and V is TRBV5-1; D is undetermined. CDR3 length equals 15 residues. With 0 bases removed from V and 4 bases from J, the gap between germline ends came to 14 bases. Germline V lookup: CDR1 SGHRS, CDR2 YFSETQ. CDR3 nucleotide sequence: TGCGCCAGCAGCTTGGCGGCGGCCATTGGGTACGAGCAGTACTTC. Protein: CASSLAAAIGYEQYF.

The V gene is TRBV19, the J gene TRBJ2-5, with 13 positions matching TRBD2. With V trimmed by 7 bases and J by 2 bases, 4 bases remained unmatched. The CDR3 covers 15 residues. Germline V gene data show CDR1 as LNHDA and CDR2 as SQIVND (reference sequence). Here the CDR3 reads CASMPTSGRQETQYF. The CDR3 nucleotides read TGTGCCAGTATGCCGACTAGCGGGAGGCAAGAGACCCAGTACTTC. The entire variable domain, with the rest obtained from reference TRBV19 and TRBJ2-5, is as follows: DGGITQSPKYLFRKEGQNVTLSCEQNLNHDAMYWYRQDPGQGLRLIYYSQIVNDFQKGDIAEGYSVSREKKESFPLTVTSAQKNPTAFYLCASMPTSGRQETQYFGPGTRLLVL.

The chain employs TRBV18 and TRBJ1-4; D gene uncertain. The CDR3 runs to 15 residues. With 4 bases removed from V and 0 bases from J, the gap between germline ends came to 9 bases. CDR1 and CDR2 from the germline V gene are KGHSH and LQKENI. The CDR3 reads CASSLNGATNEKLFF. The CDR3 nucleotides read TGTGCCAGCTCACTGAACGGAGCAACTAATGAAAAACTGTTTTTT.

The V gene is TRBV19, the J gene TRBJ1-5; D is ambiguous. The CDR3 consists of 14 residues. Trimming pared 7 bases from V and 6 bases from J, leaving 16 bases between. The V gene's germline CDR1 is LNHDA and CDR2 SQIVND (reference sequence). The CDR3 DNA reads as TGTGCCAGTAACGGAGGAGCAGGTACTCAGCCCCAGCATTTT. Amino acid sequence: CASNGGAGTQPQHF.

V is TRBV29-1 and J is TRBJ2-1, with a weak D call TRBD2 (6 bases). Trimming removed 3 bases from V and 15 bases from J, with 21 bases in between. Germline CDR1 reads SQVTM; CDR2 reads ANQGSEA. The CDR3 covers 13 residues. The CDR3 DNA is TGCAGCGTTGACGCGGGGAAGCAGCTGAGTTTGTTCTTC. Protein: CSVDAGKQLSLFF.

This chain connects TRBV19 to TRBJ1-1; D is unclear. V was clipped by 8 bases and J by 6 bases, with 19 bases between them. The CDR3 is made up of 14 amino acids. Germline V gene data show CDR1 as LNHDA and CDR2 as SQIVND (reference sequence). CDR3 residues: CASQRRGGVAEAFF. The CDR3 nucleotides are TGTGCCAGTCAGAGGCGTGGCGGGGTCGCTGAAGCTTTCTTT.

CDR3 DNA sequence: TGTGCCAGCAGCGTAGAGTCCCCGGGAGGGCCGTTAGATACGCAGTATTTT. Residues: CASSVESPGGPLDTQYF. The chain joins TRBV9 to TRBJ2-3, with 8 bases aligning to TRBD2. CDR1 is SGDLS and CDR2 is YYNGEE in the germline V gene. The CDR3 consists of 17 residues. The V segment lost 0 bases and the J segment 5 bases; nucleotides outside the gene matches: 11.